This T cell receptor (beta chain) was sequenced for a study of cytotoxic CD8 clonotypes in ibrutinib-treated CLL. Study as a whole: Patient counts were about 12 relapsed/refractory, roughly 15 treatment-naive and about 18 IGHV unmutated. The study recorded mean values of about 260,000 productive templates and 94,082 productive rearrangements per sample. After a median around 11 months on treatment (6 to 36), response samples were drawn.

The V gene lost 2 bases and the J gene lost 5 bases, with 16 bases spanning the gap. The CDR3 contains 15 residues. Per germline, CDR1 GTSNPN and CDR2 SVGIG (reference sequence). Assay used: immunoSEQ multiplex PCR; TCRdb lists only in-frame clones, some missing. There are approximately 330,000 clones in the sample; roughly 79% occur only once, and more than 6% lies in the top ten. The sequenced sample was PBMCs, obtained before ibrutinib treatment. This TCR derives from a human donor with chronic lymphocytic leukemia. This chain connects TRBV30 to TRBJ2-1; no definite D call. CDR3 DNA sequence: TGTGCCTGGAGTTCTACAGCTGGTACCCACAATGAGCAGTTCTTC. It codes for CAWSSTAGTHNEQFF.